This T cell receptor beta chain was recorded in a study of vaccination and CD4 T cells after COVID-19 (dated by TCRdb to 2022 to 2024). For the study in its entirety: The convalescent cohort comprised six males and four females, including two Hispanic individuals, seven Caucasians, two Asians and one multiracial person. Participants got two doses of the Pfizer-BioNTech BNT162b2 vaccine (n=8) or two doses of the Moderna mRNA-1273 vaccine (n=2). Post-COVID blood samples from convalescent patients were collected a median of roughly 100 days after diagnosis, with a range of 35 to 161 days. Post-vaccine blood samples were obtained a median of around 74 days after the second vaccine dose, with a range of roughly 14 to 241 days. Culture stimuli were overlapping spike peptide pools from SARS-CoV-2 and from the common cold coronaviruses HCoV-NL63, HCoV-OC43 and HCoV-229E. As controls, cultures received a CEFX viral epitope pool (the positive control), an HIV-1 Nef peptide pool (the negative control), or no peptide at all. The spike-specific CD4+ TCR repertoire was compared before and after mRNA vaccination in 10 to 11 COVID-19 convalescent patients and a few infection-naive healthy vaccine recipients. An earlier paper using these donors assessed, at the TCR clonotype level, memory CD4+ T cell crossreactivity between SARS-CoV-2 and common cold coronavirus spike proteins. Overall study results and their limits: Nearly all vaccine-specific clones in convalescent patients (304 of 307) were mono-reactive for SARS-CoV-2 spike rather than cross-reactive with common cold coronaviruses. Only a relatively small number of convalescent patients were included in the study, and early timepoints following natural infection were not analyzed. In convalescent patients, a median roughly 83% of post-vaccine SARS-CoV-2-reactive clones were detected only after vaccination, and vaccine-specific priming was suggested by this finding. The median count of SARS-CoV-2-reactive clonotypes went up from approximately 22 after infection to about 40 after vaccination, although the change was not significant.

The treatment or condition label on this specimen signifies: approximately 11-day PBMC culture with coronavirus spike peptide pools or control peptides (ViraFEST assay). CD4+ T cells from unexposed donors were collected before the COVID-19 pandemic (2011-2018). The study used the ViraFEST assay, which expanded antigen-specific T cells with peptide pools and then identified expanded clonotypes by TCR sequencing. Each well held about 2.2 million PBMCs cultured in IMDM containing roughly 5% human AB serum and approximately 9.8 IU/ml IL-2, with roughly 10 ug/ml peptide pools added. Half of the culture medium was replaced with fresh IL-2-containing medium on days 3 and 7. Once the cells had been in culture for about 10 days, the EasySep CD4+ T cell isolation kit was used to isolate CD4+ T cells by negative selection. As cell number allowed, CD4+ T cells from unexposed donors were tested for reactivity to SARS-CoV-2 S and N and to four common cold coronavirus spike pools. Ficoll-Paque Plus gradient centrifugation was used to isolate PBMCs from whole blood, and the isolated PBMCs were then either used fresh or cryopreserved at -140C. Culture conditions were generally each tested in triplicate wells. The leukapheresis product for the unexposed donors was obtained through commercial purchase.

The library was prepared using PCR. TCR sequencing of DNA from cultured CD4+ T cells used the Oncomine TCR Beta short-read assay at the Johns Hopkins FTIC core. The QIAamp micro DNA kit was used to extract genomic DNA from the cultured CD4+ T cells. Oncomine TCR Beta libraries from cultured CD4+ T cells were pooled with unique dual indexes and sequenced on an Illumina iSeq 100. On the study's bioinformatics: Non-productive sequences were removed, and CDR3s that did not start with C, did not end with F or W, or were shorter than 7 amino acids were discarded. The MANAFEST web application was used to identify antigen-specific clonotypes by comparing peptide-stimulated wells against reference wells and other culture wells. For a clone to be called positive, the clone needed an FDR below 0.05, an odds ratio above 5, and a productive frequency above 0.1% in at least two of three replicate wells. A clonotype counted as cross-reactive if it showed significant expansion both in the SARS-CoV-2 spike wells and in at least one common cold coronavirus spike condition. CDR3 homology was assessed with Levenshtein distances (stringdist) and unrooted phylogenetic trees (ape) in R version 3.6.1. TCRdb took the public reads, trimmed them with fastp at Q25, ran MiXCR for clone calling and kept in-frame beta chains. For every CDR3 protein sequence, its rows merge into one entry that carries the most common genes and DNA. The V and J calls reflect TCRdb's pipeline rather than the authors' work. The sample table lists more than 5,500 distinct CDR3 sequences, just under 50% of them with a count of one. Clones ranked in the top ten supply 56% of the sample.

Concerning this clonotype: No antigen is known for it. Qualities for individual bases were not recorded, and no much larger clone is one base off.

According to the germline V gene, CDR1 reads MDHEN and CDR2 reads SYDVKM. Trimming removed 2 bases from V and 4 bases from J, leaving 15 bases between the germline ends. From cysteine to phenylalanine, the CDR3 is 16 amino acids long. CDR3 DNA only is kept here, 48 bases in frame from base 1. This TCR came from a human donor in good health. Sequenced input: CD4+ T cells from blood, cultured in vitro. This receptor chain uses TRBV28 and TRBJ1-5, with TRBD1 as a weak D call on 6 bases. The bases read TGTGCCAGCAGTTTAGGTACCGGGACAAATAATCAGCCCCAGCATTTT. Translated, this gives CASSLGTGTNNQPQHF.